A single sample gave rise to the 13 T cell receptor beta chains below, sequenced in a study of blood T cell repertoires in COVID-19. Profiled with immunoSEQ multiplex PCR; TCRdb holds only in-frame clones, not every one. The repertoire holds some 200,000 clones, with 75% to 90% as singletons. Sequenced sample: PBMCs or T cells enriched from blood (not recorded which). These receptors were obtained from a woman in her 30s who had recovered from COVID-19.

This chain links TRBV7-9 with TRBJ1-1, with TRBD1 as a possible D gene (6 bases). V was clipped by 4 bases and J by 1 base, with 19 bases between them. Per the germline V gene, CDR1 is SEHNR and CDR2 is FQNEAQ (reference sequence). The CDR3 runs to 17 residues. The CDR3 nucleotides are TGTGCCAGCAGCTCCCTCTCCCAGGGGATCGAGAACACTGAAGCTTTCTTT. It encodes CASSSLSQGIENTEAFF.

The V and J genes are TRBV19 and TRBJ1-5; TRBD1 agrees at 8 bases. The J segment lost 5 bases and the V segment lost 1 base, leaving 1 base of the junction unmatched. CDR3 length equals 14 residues. CDR1 is LNHDA, CDR2 SQIVND, per germline (reference sequence). CDR3 residues: CASSIATGDQPQHF. Written as DNA, the CDR3 is TGTGCCAGTAGTATAGCGACAGGGGATCAGCCCCAGCATTTT.

The CDR3 region has the DNA TGTGCCAGCAGTTACGGCGGCGCCTCACCCTACGAGCAGTACTTC. This sequence encodes CASSYGGASPYEQYF. The chain employs TRBV6-5 and TRBJ2-7; D is uncertain. V lost 2 bases to trimming and J lost 2 bases, with 13 bases between them. Germline V gene sequence: CDR1 MNHEY, CDR2 SVGAGI. The CDR3 has 15 amino acids.

V usage is TRBV27 and J usage is TRBJ1-4, with D maybe TRBD1 (5 bases). Germline assignment: CDR1 MNHEY and CDR2 SMNVEV (reference sequence). The germline V and J ends were trimmed by 5 bases and 7 bases, with 26 bases remaining between them. The CDR3 has 18 amino acids. The CDR3 coding sequence is TGTGCCAGCAGTCAGCCCGCGGGGACTAACGGGCCCGGTGAAAAACTGTTTTTT. This gives the protein CASSQPAGTNGPGEKLFF.

The rearrangement uses TRBV19 and TRBJ1-2, with a possible D match to TRBD1 (6 bases). Trimming removed 2 bases from V and 5 bases from J, with 15 bases in between. The V gene's germline CDR1 is LNHDA and CDR2 SQIVND (reference sequence). The CDR3 totals 15 residues. CDR3 loop: CASSIRQGHWYGYTF. In nucleotides, the CDR3 is TGTGCCAGTAGTATAAGGCAGGGGCACTGGTATGGCTACACCTTC.

The J gene is TRBJ2-2, the V gene TRBV3-1 (or the pseudogene TRBV3-2); 9 bases line up with TRBD1. There are 18 residues in the CDR3. Per germline, CDR1 LGHDT and CDR2 YNNKEL (reference sequence). J gave up 1 base and V 7 bases, and 13 bases lay outside the gene matches. The CDR3 loop reads CASNPRGQGYLNTGELFF. Here the CDR3 DNA reads TGTGCCAGCAACCCAAGGGGACAGGGTTATTTGAACACCGGGGAGCTGTTTTTT.

CDR3 protein: CASSGGGGQETQYF. CDR3 bases: TGTGCCAGCAGCGGGGGGGGAGGCCAAGAGACCCAGTACTTC. The rearrangement links TRBV2 to TRBJ2-5; 8 bases map to TRBD2. V lost 6 bases, J lost 1 base, and 4 bases stayed unmatched. The CDR3 totals 14 residues. CDR1 and CDR2 (germline): SNHLY, FYNNEI.

This clone occurred a few times. V is TRBV5-6 and J is TRBJ1-5, with 7 bases identical to TRBD1. CDR3 size: 17 residues. Trimming removed 2 bases from V and 0 bases from J; junction bases left unmatched: 8. Germline V gives CDR1 SGHDT, CDR2 YYEEEE. Here the CDR3 DNA reads TGTGCCAGCAGCTTCTTCCGGGACAGCGGTAGCAATCAGCCCCAGCATTTT. This codes for CASSFFRDSGSNQPQHF.

The chain uses TRBV29-1 and TRBJ1-2, with D uncertain. Germline V gene lookup returns CDR1 SQVTM and CDR2 ANQGSEA. CDR3 length equals 13 residues. V lost 3 bases and J lost 6, with 14 bases in between. The CDR3 DNA sequence: TGCAGCGTTGACGGGAGAGGAGCTAATGGCTACACCTTC. This translates into CSVDGRGANGYTF.

This clone was seen more than once but under ten times. The chain recombines TRBV14 with TRBJ1-4; the D gene is possibly TRBD1 (6 bases). The CDR3 runs to 15 residues. The V end lost 2 bases, the J end lost 6 bases, and 13 bases lay between the germline ends. Germline V gene lookup returns CDR1 SGHDN and CDR2 FVKESK. CDR3 sequence: CASSQNTGTYEKLFF. The CDR3, as DNA: TGTGCCAGCAGCCAAAATACCGGGACATATGAAAAACTGTTTTTT.

The V and J genes are TRBV7-3 and TRBJ2-3; 7 bases line up with TRBD1. CDR1 is SGHTA and CDR2 is FQGTGA in the germline V gene. V shed 2 bases, J shed 4 bases, and the junction held 3 bases outside the gene matches. The CDR3 is 14 residues long. CDR3 amino acids: CASSLWTGPDTQYF. The CDR3 coding sequence is TGTGCCAGCAGCTTATGGACAGGCCCAGATACGCAGTATTTT. The complete variable domain, with remaining parts taken from reference TRBV7-3 and TRBJ2-3, reads GAGVSQTPSNKVTEKGKYVELRCDPISGHTALYWYRQSLGQGPEFLIYFQGTGAADDSGLPNDRFFAVRPEGSVSTLKIQRTERGDSAVYLCASSLWTGPDTQYFGPGTRLTVL.

This clone came up a few times. The chain is built from TRBV7-6 and TRBJ2-3; D remains ambiguous. The germline CDR1 and CDR2 sequences are SGHVS and FNYEAQ. The CDR3 totals 12 residues. V was shortened by 5 bases and J by 2 bases, with 5 bases between the two germline ends. The DNA for the CDR3 is TGTGCCAGCAGCCCCTTCACAGATACGCAGTATTTT. Its protein product is CASSPFTDTQYF.

This chain joins TRBV19 and TRBJ2-5; 7 bases align to TRBD1. The V gene end was trimmed by 6 bases and the J gene end by 4 bases; junction bases not matched to a gene: 11. The CDR3 sequence is 15 residues long. The germline CDR1 and CDR2 sequences are LNHDA and SQIVND (reference sequence). CDR3 DNA: TGTGCCAGTAGGAAACGGGACAGATCTCCAGAGACCCAGTACTTC. It yields the protein CASRKRDRSPETQYF.